These T cell receptor beta chains were read from a single sample in a study of cytomegalovirus exposure and HLA in healthy donors. The data were produced by immunoSEQ multiplex PCR, yet TCRdb's version contains in-frame clones alone and is incomplete. The sample comprises some 150,000 clones, 80% to 90% of which are singletons, and about 2.4% rests with the top ten. The sample consisted of PBMCs. The receptors were sampled from a woman aged 18-35 years in good health and CMV-seronegative. The CDR3 runs from the conserved cysteine through the conserved F or W. Only part of the rows carry a size: once, few, many, or a class if the clone is expanded.

V: TRBV30; J: -; size: -; length: 14; CDR3: CAWSVSVAGGEQYF
V: TRBV4-3; J: TRBJ1-6; size: -; length: 15; CDR3: CASSPDAGGELGLHF
V: TRBV7-2; J: TRBJ2-7; size: -; length: 13; CDR3: CASSLGLAREQYF
V: TRBV5-5; J: TRBJ1-4; size: -; length: 17; CDR3: CASSLAYWTAGNEKLFF
V: TRBV5-1; J: TRBJ1-4; size: -; length: 15; CDR3: CASSPGGGFGEKLFF
V: TRBV2; J: TRBJ1-5; size: -; length: 15; CDR3: CASSETGGGLGAQHF
V: TRBV30; J: TRBJ2-7; size: -; length: 13; CDR3: CAWSQGGPYEQYF
V: TRBV18; J: TRBJ2-5; size: -; length: 17; CDR3: CASSPVLAGVGQETQYF
V: TRBV7-7; J: TRBJ2-1; size: -; length: 15; CDR3: CASSFTGAPDNEQFF
V: TRBV29-1; J: TRBJ2-3; size: -; length: 16; CDR3: CSAGRTGQGATDTQYF
V: TRBV7-9; J: TRBJ2-3; size: -; length: 14; CDR3: CASSPGTGSDTQYF
V: TRBV21-1; J: TRBJ2-7; size: -; length: 13; CDR3: CAGRDRGPYEQYF
V: TRBV5-4; J: TRBJ2-5; size: -; length: 17; CDR3: CASSLGLAGAYQETQYF
V: TRBV5-1; J: TRBJ2-5; size: once; length: 16; CDR3: CASSLALAERRETQYF
V: TRBV12-5; J: TRBJ2-3; size: -; length: 14; CDR3: CASGPGTGRDTQYF
V: TRBV6-1; J: TRBJ2-3; size: -; length: 15; CDR3: CASSAVGASTDTQYF
V: TRBV4-3; J: TRBJ2-7; size: -; length: 18; CDR3: CASSPDLRSSGSSYEQYF
V: TRBV4-1; J: TRBJ2-7; size: -; length: 15; CDR3: CASSQDGTWGGEQYF
V: TRBV21-1; J: TRBJ2-3; size: -; length: 17; CDR3: CASSKMGTGTSADTQYF
V: TRBV27; J: TRBJ2-7; size: -; length: 15; CDR3: CASSLGWGLTHEQYF
V: TRBV5-4; J: TRBJ1-4; size: -; length: 15; CDR3: CASSLVPGKGEKLFF
V: TRBV2; J: TRBJ1-1; size: few; length: 14; CDR3: CASTLRAGGTEAFF
V: TRBV4-3; J: TRBJ1-4; size: few; length: 15; CDR3: CASSQDYGANEKLFF
V: TRBV7-2; J: TRBJ1-5; size: once; length: 15; CDR3: CASSFTGGANQPQHF
V: TRBV29-1; J: TRBJ2-5; size: once; length: 14; CDR3: CSVGLAGGRETQYF
V: TRBV19; J: TRBJ1-5; size: -; length: 17; CDR3: CASSLGQGVYSNQPQHF
V: TRBV7-2; J: TRBJ2-7; size: -; length: 12; CDR3: CASRLAGDEQYF
V: TRBV28; J: TRBJ2-3; size: -; length: 15; CDR3: CASTTAGGSLDTQYF
V: TRBV5-1; J: TRBJ1-4; size: -; length: 15; CDR3: CASSPSRYSGEKLFF
V: TRBV7-2; J: TRBJ1-2; size: -; length: 16; CDR3: CASSLEPRAYGYGYTF
V: TRBV7-3; J: TRBJ2-5; size: -; length: 13; CDR3: CASSFSSWETQYF
V: TRBV7-9; J: TRBJ2-1; size: -; length: 16; CDR3: CASSASLAHPSDEQFF
V: TRBV19; J: TRBJ1-5; size: -; length: 13; CDR3: CASGQDYNQPQHF
V: TRBV21-1; J: TRBJ1-6; size: -; length: 16; CDR3: CASSKMGRALEGTLHF
V: TRBV21-1; J: TRBJ2-1; size: -; length: 18; CDR3: CASSKLAGGFTSYNEQFF
V: TRBV19; J: TRBJ2-7; size: -; length: 14; CDR3: CASSRRTGYYEQYF
V: TRBV4-3; J: TRBJ1-6; size: -; length: 17; CDR3: CASSATHGQRSSSPLHF
V: TRBV28; J: TRBJ1-2; size: -; length: 14; CDR3: CASSLPGGTVGYTF
V: TRBV4-3; J: TRBJ2-6; size: -; length: 17; CDR3: CASSPGGDLSGANVLTF
V: TRBV5-1; J: TRBJ2-3; size: -; length: 15; CDR3: CASSFYGQSTDTQYF